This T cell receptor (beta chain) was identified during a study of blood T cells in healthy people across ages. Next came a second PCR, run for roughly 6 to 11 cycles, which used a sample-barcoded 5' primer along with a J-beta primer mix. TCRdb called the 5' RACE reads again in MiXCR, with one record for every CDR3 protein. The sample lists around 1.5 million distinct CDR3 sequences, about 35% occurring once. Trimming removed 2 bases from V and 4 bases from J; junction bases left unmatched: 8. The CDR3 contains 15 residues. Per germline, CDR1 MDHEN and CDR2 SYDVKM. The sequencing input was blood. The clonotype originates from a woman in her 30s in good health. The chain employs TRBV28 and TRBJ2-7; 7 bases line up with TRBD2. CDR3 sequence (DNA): TGTGCCAGCAGTTTAGTGGAGCGGGATGGGTACGAGCAGTACTTC. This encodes CASSLVERDGYEQYF.